These 14 T cell receptor beta chains came from one sample sequenced in a study of blood T cell repertoires in COVID-19. Data came from immunoSEQ multiplex PCR; TCRdb stores just in-frame clones and leaves some out. The sample yields approximately 70,000 clones, under 95% seen once. The sample taken for sequencing was peripheral blood. These receptors were collected from a human donor in a cohort sampled during active COVID-19.

The V call is TRBV24-1, the J call TRBJ1-4; D call uncertain. CDR1 KGHDR and CDR2 SFDVKD come from the germline V gene. This CDR3 has 15 residues. Trimming left V 2 bases short and J 4 bases short, with 10 bases between. CDR3 in DNA: TGTGCCACCAGTGATTCTATGGCGGGTAATGAAAAACTGTTTTTT. Amino acids: CATSDSMAGNEKLFF.

This sequence joins TRBV5-5 and TRBJ1-2, with a weak D call TRBD1 (6 bases). Germline V gene data show CDR1 as SGHKS and CDR2 as YYEKEE (reference sequence). The V end lost 4 bases, the J end lost 3 bases, and 19 bases lay between the germline ends. The CDR3 spans 16 residues. In nucleotides, the CDR3 is TGTGCCAGCAGCCGCGGGAGGACGGGGGGCGACTATGGCTACACCTTC. Translated: CASSRGRTGGDYGYTF.

The genes are TRBV9 and TRBJ1-5; 7 bases agree with TRBD1. The junction had 7 bases not matched to a gene; V was cut back by 3 bases and J by 4 bases. Germline CDR1 and CDR2: SGDLS and YYNGEE. This CDR3 region has 15 residues. CDR3 region: CASSASTGINQPQHF. The CDR3, as DNA: TGTGCCAGCAGCGCATCGACAGGGATTAATCAGCCCCAGCATTTT.

This chain links TRBV7-6 with TRBJ1-1, with 9 bases fitting TRBD1. This CDR3 has 12 amino acids. The germline V gene encodes CDR1 SGHVS and CDR2 FNYEAQ. Losses at the gene ends were 5 bases for V and 7 bases for J; bases not matched to a gene: 2. CDR3 region: CASSGTGIEAFF. CDR3 coding DNA: TGTGCCAGCAGCGGGACAGGGATTGAAGCTTTCTTT.

V usage is TRBV28 and J usage is TRBJ1-2; D gene unclear. The germline V and J ends were trimmed by 8 bases and 5 bases, with 15 bases remaining between them. The CDR3 runs to 13 residues. Germline assignment: CDR1 MDHEN and CDR2 SYDVKM. CDR3 region: CASFRGGLYGYTF. Here the CDR3 DNA reads TGTGCCAGCTTTCGCGGAGGGCTTTATGGCTACACCTTC.

J is TRBJ2-7 and V is TRBV29-1; 9 nucleotides match TRBD1. V shed 1 base and J 5 bases; nucleotides not matched to a gene: 6. The germline CDR1 and CDR2 sequences are SQVTM and ANQGSEA. The CDR3 covers 14 residues. The CDR3 DNA sequence: TGCAGCGTTGAAGCCGGGGACAGGGCCCACGAGCAGTACTTC. Its protein is CSVEAGDRAHEQYF.

The chain uses TRBV24-1 and TRBJ2-7; TRBD2 agrees at 8 bases. Germline V gives CDR1 KGHDR, CDR2 SFDVKD. The CDR3 runs 14 residues. V lost 9 bases and J lost 3; bases outside the gene matches: 9. The CDR3 nucleotides are TGTGCCACCGTCCCCGGGGGGGCGTGCTACGAGCAGTACTTC. Residues: CATVPGGACYEQYF.

The V call is TRBV6-6, the J call TRBJ2-7; 12 bases fit TRBD1. Germline assignment: CDR1 MNHNY and CDR2 SVGAGI (reference sequence). The CDR3 sequence is 15 residues long. V lost 4 bases to trimming and J lost 0 bases; unmatched junction nucleotides: 1. The CDR3 region has the DNA TGTGCCAGCAGTTGGGACAGGGGGCCCTCCTACGAGCAGTACTTC. It specifies CASSWDRGPSYEQYF.

The chain couples TRBV30 to TRBJ2-7; TRBD2 might be the D (5 bases). Between the trimmed V and J ends, which lost 6 bases and 0 bases, there was a span of 9 bases. CDR3 size: 12 residues. Germline-derived CDR1 and CDR2 are GTSNPN and SVGIG (reference sequence). The CDR3 sequence: CACGLSSYEQYF. In DNA form, the CDR3 reads TGTGCCTGTGGACTTAGCTCCTACGAGCAGTACTTC.

This clone was recorded a few times. This sequence joins TRBV28 and TRBJ1-2; 8 bases are a match to TRBD1. The V gene end was trimmed by 6 bases and the J gene end by 2 bases; junction bases not matched to a gene: 8. CDR1 and CDR2 (germline): MDHEN, SYDVKM. This CDR3 has 15 amino acids. CDR3 DNA: TGTGCCAGCAGCCCGTGGGGACAGGCCAACTATGGCTACACCTTC. Its protein is CASSPWGQANYGYTF.

This clone has just a few counts. The rearrangement joins TRBV6-6 to TRBJ1-6, with D uncertain. The CDR3 length is 14 residues. Deletions cut 8 bases from V and 5 bases from J, with 13 bases between. CDR1 is MNHNY and CDR2 is SVGAGI in the germline V gene (reference sequence). The CDR3 sequence is CASGREPNNSPLHF. DNA for the CDR3: TGTGCCAGCGGGAGGGAGCCAAATAATTCACCCCTCCACTTT.

The chain combines TRBV7-6 with TRBJ2-6, with a tentative D call TRBD2 (7 bases). Trimming removed 5 bases from V and 0 bases from J, with 23 bases in between. The germline V gene encodes CDR1 SGHVS and CDR2 FNYEAQ. The CDR3 loop spans 20 amino acids. CDR3 sequence: CASSQGGGSGPSSGANVLTF. DNA for the CDR3: TGTGCCAGCAGCCAAGGGGGAGGGAGCGGGCCTTCCTCTGGGGCCAACGTCCTGACTTTC.

The chain combines TRBV11-2 with TRBJ1-5; no definite D call. The CDR3 extends over 18 amino acids. Trimming stripped 3 bases from V and 0 bases from J, with 18 bases between. The germline gives CDR1 SGHAT, CDR2 FQNNGV. The DNA of the CDR3 is TGTGCCAGCAGCTTCGGTTCCGGCGGCCTCCCTAGCAATCAGCCCCAGCATTTT. This sequence encodes CASSFGSGGLPSNQPQHF.

CDR3 bases: TGCGCCAGCAGCGGGCACAGGGGGCGCGACACTGAAGCTTTCTTT. Translating it yields CASSGHRGRDTEAFF. The chain carries TRBV5-1 and TRBJ1-1; the match to TRBD1 covers 9 bases. Germline V lookup: CDR1 SGHRS, CDR2 YFSETQ. The CDR3 has 15 amino acids. V was clipped by 4 bases and J by 3 bases; unmatched bases: 7.